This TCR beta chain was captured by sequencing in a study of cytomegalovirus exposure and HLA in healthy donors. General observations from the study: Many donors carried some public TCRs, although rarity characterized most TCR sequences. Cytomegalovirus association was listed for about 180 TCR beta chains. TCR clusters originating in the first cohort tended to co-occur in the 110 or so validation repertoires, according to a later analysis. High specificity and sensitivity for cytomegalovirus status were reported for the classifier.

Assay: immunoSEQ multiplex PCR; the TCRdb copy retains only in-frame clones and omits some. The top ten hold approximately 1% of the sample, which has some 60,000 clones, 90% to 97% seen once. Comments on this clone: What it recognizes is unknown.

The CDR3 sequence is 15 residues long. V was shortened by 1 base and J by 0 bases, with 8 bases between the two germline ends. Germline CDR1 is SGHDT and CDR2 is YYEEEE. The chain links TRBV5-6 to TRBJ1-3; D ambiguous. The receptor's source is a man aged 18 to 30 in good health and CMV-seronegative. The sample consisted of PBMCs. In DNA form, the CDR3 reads TGTGCCAGCAGCTTGTTAGATAGCTCTGGAAACACCATATATTTT. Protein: CASSLLDSSGNTIYF.